The sequence of this T cell receptor (beta chain) was determined in a study of blood T cell repertoires in COVID-19. About the research overall: The origin of the acute and convalescent COVID-19 samples was the United States, Italy and Spain. In each case, the material was cDNA or gDNA derived from T cells, B-cell-depleted T cells, or PBMCs.

In the authors' workflow: Researchers report that nucleated cell counts were estimated from reference gene primer amplification. Profiled with immunoSEQ multiplex PCR; TCRdb holds only in-frame clones, not every one. That table supplies the V and J calls and clone size; D and trimming were determined from the DNA. The sample consists of tens of thousands of clones, around 80% of them appearing once. J lost 2 bases, V lost 5 bases, and 10 bases had no gene match. From germline, CDR1 is SQVTM and CDR2 ANQGSEA. This CDR3 is built from 16 residues. The origin of this receptor is an elderly woman with active or convalescent COVID-19. The chain uses TRBV29-1 and TRBJ2-3, with 10 bases that match TRBD1. The sequenced sample consisted of peripheral blood. CDR3 amino acids: CSVPPGTGDNTDTQYF. CDR3 DNA: TGCAGCGTTCCACCTGGGACAGGGGACAACACAGATACGCAGTATTTT.